These 29 T cell receptor beta chains were sequenced from one sample in a study of CD8 T cells in ankylosing spondylitis. TCRdb redid the calling of the 5' RACE reads with MiXCR, one entry per CDR3 protein. This sample has roughly 180,000 distinct CDR3 sequences; roughly 13% occur once, and the top ten carry around 10%. What was sequenced was blood, either unsorted or a sorted T cell fraction (not recorded which). These TCRs come from a female donor with ankylosing spondylitis or in good health (not recorded which).

This clonotype was detected only a few times. The J gene is TRBJ2-3, the V gene TRBV6-2 or TRBV6-3; 7 bases are a match to TRBD2. J lost 6 bases, V lost 2 bases, and 5 bases had no gene match. CDR1 MNHEY and CDR2 SVGEGT come from the germline V gene. This CDR3 has 14 residues. CDR3 protein: CASSYGAGVDTQYF. DNA for the CDR3: TGTGCCAGCAGTTACGGGGCGGGAGTGGATACGCAGTATTTT.

This chain uses TRBV20-1 with TRBJ2-1; 8 bases fit TRBD2. The CDR3 has 15 amino acids. CDR1 and CDR2 from the germline V gene are DFQATT and SNEGSKA (reference sequence). The V gene end was trimmed by 6 bases and the J gene end by 2 bases; junction bases not matched to a gene: 9. As DNA, the CDR3 is TGCAGTGCGAAGGGGACTAGTGGCCCCTACAATGAGCAGTTCTTC. Residues: CSAKGTSGPYNEQFF.

This clonotype was observed a few times. The chain combines TRBV5-6 with TRBJ2-1, with 8 positions matching TRBD1. Trimming removed 1 base from V and 4 bases from J; junction bases left unmatched: 16. The germline gives CDR1 SGHDT, CDR2 YYEEEE. The CDR3 runs 19 residues. CDR3 in amino acids: CASSLPPRGPRTVYNEQFF. CDR3 nucleotides: TGTGCCAGCAGCTTGCCCCCCAGGGGGCCCCGGACGGTTTACAATGAGCAGTTCTTC.

As for this clonotype: The junction departs from the called germline gene at one end, perhaps through a read error. This CDR3 reads CASSQDSWGYGYAF. The CDR3 coding sequence is TGTGCCAGCAGCCAGGATTCTTGGGGGTATGGCTACGCCTTC. The V call is TRBV7-3, the J call TRBJ1-2, with a weak D call TRBD1 (5 bases). There are 14 residues in the CDR3. CDR1 and CDR2 from the germline V gene are SGHTA and FQGTGA.

This clonotype was seen many times. The V gene is TRBV6-4, the J gene TRBJ2-3; the D is unclear. Germline V gene data show CDR1 as MRHNA and CDR2 as SNTAGT. The V end lost 4 bases, the J end lost 5 bases, and 10 bases lay between the germline ends. The CDR3 consists of 13 residues. CDR3 protein: CASSGKSGDTQYF. CDR3 nucleotides: TGTGCCAGCAGTGGCAAATCGGGAGATACGCAGTATTTT.

This clonotype showed up many times. The V gene is TRBV29-1, the J gene TRBJ2-3; D remains unclear. The CDR3 covers 12 residues. The germline V gene has CDR1 SQVTM and CDR2 ANQGSEA. V shed 8 bases and J shed 7 bases, with 16 bases lying between them. The CDR3 loop is CSTGEVTNTQYF. CDR3 nucleotide sequence: TGCAGCACGGGCGAAGTAACGAATACGCAGTATTTT.

The chain links TRBV28 to TRBJ2-1; 7 nucleotides agree with TRBD2. Germline-derived CDR1 and CDR2 are MDHEN and SYDVKM. The CDR3 is 15 residues long. The V gene end was trimmed by 7 bases and the J gene end by 8 bases; junction bases not matched to a gene: 14. The CDR3 sequence is CASTLTAGIPDEQFF. The CDR3 nucleotides read TGTGCCAGCACCCTCACAGCGGGAATCCCGGATGAGCAGTTCTTC.

This clonotype appeared many times. The chain joins TRBV7-2 to TRBJ2-1, with D unclear. The CDR3 sequence is 12 residues long. Germline CDR1 SGHTA, CDR2 FQGNSA. V was trimmed by 4 bases and J by 10 bases, leaving 11 bases between them. The CDR3 reads CASSSGPLEQFF. The CDR3, as DNA: TGTGCCAGCAGCTCCGGACCGTTAGAGCAGTTCTTC.

This clonotype was seen at least ten times. CDR3 DNA: TGCAGCGTTGAAATATCCAGGGCAGATACGCAGTATTTT. As protein: CSVEISRADTQYF. The chain carries TRBV29-1 and TRBJ2-3, with D maybe TRBD1 (5 bases). Germline lookup yields CDR1 SQVTM and CDR2 ANQGSEA. V lost 2 bases to trimming and J lost 4 bases, with 10 bases between them. CDR3 length equals 13 residues.

This clonotype has a count of ten or more. The V and J genes are TRBV5-1 and TRBJ2-3; D is unresolved. The V gene lost 6 bases and the J gene lost 2 bases, with 13 bases spanning the gap. The CDR3 is 14 amino acids. Germline CDR1 is SGHRS and CDR2 is YFSETQ. CDR3 amino acids: CASNPQLATDTQYF. DNA for the CDR3: TGCGCCAGCAACCCTCAGCTTGCCACAGATACGCAGTATTTT.

This clonotype was recorded many times. V is TRBV12-3 or TRBV12-4 and J is TRBJ2-3; a possible D gene is TRBD2 (7 bases). This CDR3 spans 15 amino acids. With 6 bases removed from V and 1 base from J, the gap between germline ends came to 14 bases. The CDR3 sequence: CASRSRGAGTDTQYF. CDR3 coding DNA: TGTGCCAGCAGGTCCCGGGGGGCAGGCACAGATACGCAGTATTTT.

At least ten counts were recorded for this clonotype. The J gene is TRBJ2-7, the V gene TRBV29-1; 7 positions match TRBD2. V dropped 4 bases and J dropped 2; count of bases not matched to a gene: 14. This CDR3 comprises 16 residues. Germline V lookup: CDR1 SQVTM, CDR2 ANQGSEA. CDR3 sequence reads: CSVAREAGIWAYEQYF. Written as DNA, the CDR3 is TGCAGCGTTGCCCGGGAGGCGGGGATTTGGGCCTACGAGCAGTACTTC.

This chain links TRBV15 with TRBJ2-5; D ambiguous. The germline V and J ends were trimmed by 5 bases and 0 bases, with 7 bases remaining between them. Germline lookup yields CDR1 LNHNV and CDR2 YYDKDF (reference sequence). The CDR3 is made up of 13 amino acids. The CDR3 DNA follows: TGTGCCACCAGCTACTCGTACCAAGAGACCCAGTACTTC. This codes for CATSYSYQETQYF.

The rearrangement uses TRBV5-1 and TRBJ2-5; D is unclear. With 0 bases removed from V and 2 bases from J, the gap between germline ends came to 11 bases. The CDR3 has 15 residues. Germline CDR1 is SGHRS and CDR2 is YFSETQ. CDR3 sequence reads: CASSLAKAPQETQYF. In DNA form, the CDR3 reads TGCGCCAGCAGCTTGGCCAAGGCGCCACAAGAGACCCAGTACTTC.

The V call is TRBV7-2, the J call TRBJ2-7; TRBD1 aligns across 9 bases. The J segment lost 4 bases and the V segment lost 3 bases, leaving 10 bases of the junction unmatched. This CDR3 is 16 amino acids long. Germline V gene lookup returns CDR1 SGHTA and CDR2 FQGNSA. CDR3 protein: CASSFWSGGQGYEQYF. CDR3 in DNA: TGTGCCAGCAGCTTTTGGTCGGGGGGACAGGGTTACGAGCAGTACTTC.

This clonotype was found many times. This chain connects TRBV29-1 to TRBJ1-2; maybe TRBD1 (5 bases). Germline CDR1 and CDR2: SQVTM and ANQGSEA. The CDR3 loop spans 15 amino acids. Trimming cost V 4 bases and J 1 base, with 16 bases left between them. CDR3 amino acids: CSVGNWGTINYGYTF. CDR3 nucleotides: TGCAGCGTTGGGAATTGGGGGACCATTAACTATGGCTACACCTTC.

J is TRBJ1-1 and V is TRBV7-2, with D perhaps TRBD1 (6 bases). Trimming cost V 1 base and J 10 bases, with 16 bases left between them. Germline V CDR1 and CDR2: SGHTA, FQGNSA. The CDR3 spans 14 residues. CDR3 sequence: CASSLGLSKGGAFF. For the CDR3, the DNA is TGTGCCAGCAGCTTAGGACTGAGCAAAGGGGGAGCTTTCTTT.

V is TRBV6-5 and J is TRBJ2-7; the D is unclear. V was pared by 1 base and J by 7 bases, with 11 bases between. Germline-derived CDR1 and CDR2 are MNHEY and SVGAGI. The CDR3 has 13 amino acids. DNA for the CDR3: TGTGCCAGCAGTTACTTCCCCTCCGGGGAGCAGTACTTC. Translating it yields CASSYFPSGEQYF.

Many counts were recorded for this clonotype. This chain joins TRBV18 and TRBJ1-5, with D tentatively TRBD1 (6 bases). V was shortened by 6 bases and J by 1 base, with 7 bases between the two germline ends. The CDR3 is 13 amino acids. Germline values: CDR1 KGHSH, CDR2 LQKENI. In DNA, the CDR3 is TGTGCCAGCTCCGGACAGAGCAATCAGCCCCAGCATTTT. Translating gives CASSGQSNQPQHF.

This clonotype showed up many times. The CDR3 here is CASSLERRGNEQFF. The DNA of the CDR3 is TGCGCCAGCAGCTTGGAGAGGCGGGGCAATGAGCAGTTCTTC. The genes are TRBV5-1 and TRBJ2-1; tentatively, D is TRBD2 (6 bases). Germline V gene data show CDR1 as SGHRS and CDR2 as YFSETQ. This CDR3 region has 14 residues. The V end was cut by 0 bases, the J end by 6 bases, with 10 bases between.

This clonotype was detected ten times or more. The V and J genes are TRBV4-2 and TRBJ1-3, with D unclear. V dropped 0 bases and J dropped 4 bases, with 13 bases sitting between them. Germline CDR1 reads LGHNA; CDR2 reads YNFKEQ. This CDR3 comprises 16 residues. For the CDR3, the DNA is TGTGCCAGCAGCCAAGATCTTATGGGTTCAGGAAACACCATATATTTT. This gives the protein CASSQDLMGSGNTIYF.

The chain couples TRBV5-6 to TRBJ2-7; D uncertain. CDR1 and CDR2 (germline): SGHDT, YYEEEE. CDR3 length equals 13 residues. The V end lost 1 base, the J end lost 3 bases, and 8 bases lay between the germline ends. CDR3 loop: CASSLLYGYEQYF. The CDR3 DNA reads as TGTGCCAGCAGCTTGTTGTACGGCTACGAGCAGTACTTC.

In this sample, this clonotype turned up many times. The chain couples TRBV5-5 to TRBJ2-7; D call uncertain. Germline V lookup: CDR1 SGHKS, CDR2 YYEKEE (reference sequence). The length of the CDR3 is 14 residues. V was pared by 2 bases and J by 6 bases, with 15 bases between. This chain's CDR3 is CASSLALNLREQYF. The CDR3 DNA is TGTGCCAGCAGCTTAGCCCTTAATCTCCGCGAGCAGTACTTC.

This clonotype was seen ten or more times. The chain combines TRBV5-1 with TRBJ1-4, with D possibly being TRBD1 (6 bases). V shed 2 bases and J shed 1 base, with 9 bases lying between them. The CDR3 loop spans 15 amino acids. Germline V gene lookup returns CDR1 SGHRS and CDR2 YFSETQ. The CDR3 nucleotides are TGCGCCAGCAGCTTACAGGGAATAACTAATGAAAAACTGTTTTTT. It codes for CASSLQGITNEKLFF.

A word on this clonotype: This may come from a read error, since a much larger clone is one base off. J is TRBJ2-1 and V is TRBV11-2, with no clear D. CDR1 and CDR2 (germline): SGHAT, FQNNGV. The V end was cut by 10 bases, the J end by 6 bases, with 10 bases between. There are 11 residues in the CDR3. Here the CDR3 DNA reads TGTGCCAACAGACTTGCCAATGAGCAGTTCTTC. Translated, it gives CANRLANEQFF. Combining the CDR3 with reference TRBV11-2 and TRBJ2-1 gives the whole variable domain EAGVAQSPRYKIIEKRQSVAFWCNPISGHATLYWYQQILGQGPKLLIQFQNNGVVDDSQLPKDRFSAERLKGVDSTLKIQPAKLEDSAVYLCANRLANEQFFGPGTRLTVL.

At least ten counts were recorded for this clonotype. This chain links TRBV5-1 with TRBJ1-3, with no clear D. CDR1 SGHRS and CDR2 YFSETQ come from the germline V gene. V was clipped by 6 bases and J by 1 base, with 8 bases between them. The CDR3 runs to 13 residues. The CDR3 DNA reads as TGCGCCAGCAAGGAGCCTTCTGGAAACACCATATATTTT. Translating gives CASKEPSGNTIYF.

This clonotype has a count of ten or more. V gene TRBV2 combines with J gene TRBJ2-2; 9 nucleotides align to TRBD1. Germline V gene sequence: CDR1 SNHLY, CDR2 FYNNEI. Trimming cost V 4 bases and J 6 bases; bases outside gene matches: 9. This CDR3 region has 16 residues. The CDR3 DNA reads TGTGCCAGCAGTGGGGACAGGGTCCATCGCGCCGGGGAGCTGTTTTTT. It encodes CASSGDRVHRAGELFF.

The gene calls are TRBV20-1 and TRBJ1-2, with D possibly matching TRBD1 (6 bases). Trimming removed 3 bases at V and 6 bases at J, with 11 bases between. CDR1 DFQATT and CDR2 SNEGSKA come from the germline V gene (reference sequence). The CDR3 covers 12 residues. CDR3 nucleotide sequence: TGCAGTGCTAGGCCACAGGGCCATGGCTACACCTTC. Translation: CSARPQGHGYTF.

This clonotype was seen ten or more times. The chain links TRBV29-1 to TRBJ2-7, with 10 bases fitting TRBD2. Germline CDR1 and CDR2: SQVTM and ANQGSEA. After removal of 4 bases from V and 4 bases from J, the junction contained 13 bases not matched to a gene. The CDR3 is 16 residues long. CDR3 nucleotides: TGCAGCGTTGGCTTTGGACTAGCGGAAAAAACTTACGAGCAGTACTTC. It translates to CSVGFGLAEKTYEQYF.